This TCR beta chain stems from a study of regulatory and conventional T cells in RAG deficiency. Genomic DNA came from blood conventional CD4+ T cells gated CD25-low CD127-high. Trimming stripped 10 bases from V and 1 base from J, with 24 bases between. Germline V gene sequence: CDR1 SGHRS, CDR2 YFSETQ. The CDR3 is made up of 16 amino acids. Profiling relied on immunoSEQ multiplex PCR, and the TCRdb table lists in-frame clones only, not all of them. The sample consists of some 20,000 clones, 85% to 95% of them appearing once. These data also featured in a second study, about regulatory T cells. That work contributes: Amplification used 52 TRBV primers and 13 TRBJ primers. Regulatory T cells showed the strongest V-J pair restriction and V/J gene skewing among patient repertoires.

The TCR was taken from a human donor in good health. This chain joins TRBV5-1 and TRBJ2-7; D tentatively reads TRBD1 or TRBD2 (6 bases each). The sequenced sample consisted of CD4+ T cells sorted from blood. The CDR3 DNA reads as TGCGCCGCCGGGACCCGGGGGCGGGAACTTTCCTACGAGCAGTACTTC. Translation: CAAGTRGRELSYEQYF.